Each of the 4 T cell receptor beta chains below was sequenced from the same sample in a study of blood T cell repertoires in COVID-19. Method: immunoSEQ multiplex PCR; TCRdb's copy keeps in-frame clones and lacks some. The sample yields tens of thousands of clones, approximately 89% seen once. Sequenced material: peripheral blood. These receptors came from a human donor in a cohort sampled during active COVID-19.

The chain links TRBV6-5 to TRBJ1-1; D unclear. V lost 6 bases, J lost 1 base, and 6 bases lay in between. The V gene's germline CDR1 is MNHEY and CDR2 SVGAGI. The CDR3 spans 12 residues. Written as DNA, the CDR3 is TGTGCCAGCAGGACGGGGAACACTGAAGCTTTCTTT. It codes for CASRTGNTEAFF.

The chain employs TRBV23-1 and TRBJ2-7; weak D call: TRBD1 (7 bases). TRBV23-1 counts as an open reading frame of uncertain function. The CDR3 has 16 residues. V dropped 8 bases and J dropped 1 base, with 21 bases sitting between them. As DNA, the CDR3 is TGCGCCAGCCGCACCGGGGGCAGGGGGAAATCCTACGAGCAGTACTTC. It is translated as CASRTGGRGKSYEQYF.

V usage is TRBV15 and J usage is TRBJ2-1; 8 positions agree with TRBD2. Germline-derived CDR1 and CDR2 are LNHNV and YYDKDF (reference sequence). The trim removed 0 bases at V and 7 bases at J, leaving 17 bases unmatched. This CDR3 has 19 amino acids. CDR3 coding DNA: TGTGCCACCAGCAGAGATATGGGGAAAAGCGGGAGACGAATAAATGAGCAGTTCTTC. It specifies CATSRDMGKSGRRINEQFF.

This rearrangement joins TRBV19 to TRBJ2-1; perhaps TRBD1 as D (6 bases). Germline V CDR1 and CDR2: LNHDA, SQIVND (reference sequence). There are 15 residues in the CDR3. Trimming removed 5 bases from V and 3 bases from J, with 14 bases in between. This CDR3 reads CASSPQGHRYNEQFF. The CDR3 nucleotides read TGTGCCAGTAGTCCCCAGGGACACCGCTACAATGAGCAGTTCTTC.